The rows below give T cell receptor beta chains drawn from one sample of a study of beta chain features in type 1 diabetes. Libraries were prepared by immunoSEQ multiplex PCR; TCRdb keeps only in-frame clonotypes and omits some of them. The profile covers 250,000 to 300,000 clones, with about 23% appearing a single time and 0.012% taken by the ten largest. The sample was naive CD4+ T cells from blood. The origin of the receptors is a young woman with type 1 diabetes. Each CDR3 is given with its conserved first and last residue. The D gene is left open where the match is weak. Where a row states a size, it is once, few, many or the class of an expanded clone; other rows omit it.

cdr3_length j_call d_call v_call clone_size cdr3_aa cdr3_nt
14 TRBJ1-5 . TRBV27 . CASSLRRRDQPQHF TGTGCCAGCAGTTTGAGACGGAGGGATCAGCCCCAGCATTTT
15 TRBJ1-5 . TRBV28 . CASRTSGGGNQPQHF TGTGCCAGCAGGACCTCGGGGGGGGGAAATCAGCCCCAGCATTTT
15 TRBJ2-3 TRBD1 TRBV14 few CASSPIDRGEDTQYF TGTGCCAGCAGCCCGATAGACAGGGGGGAAGATACGCAGTATTTT
14 TRBJ1-1 . TRBV6-6 few CASKLVQGNTEAFF TGTGCCAGCAAATTGGTACAGGGGAACACTGAAGCTTTCTTT
14 TRBJ2-7 . TRBV9 . CASSVGPLSYEQYF TGTGCCAGCAGCGTAGGTCCTTTGTCCTACGAGCAGTACTTC
12 TRBJ2-3 . TRBV29-1 . CSVDGGLDTQYF TGCAGCGTTGATGGGGGCTTGGATACGCAGTATTTT
12 TRBJ1-2 . TRBV30 . CAWSVSVYGYTF TGTGCCTGGAGTGTTTCAGTCTATGGCTACACCTTC
13 TRBJ1-2 . TRBV5-1 few CASSFTGENGYTF TGCGCCAGCAGCTTCACCGGGGAAAACGGCTACACCTTC
14 TRBJ2-7 TRBD1 TRBV19 few CASSRGQYTYEQYF TGTGCCAGTAGTAGGGGACAGTACACCTACGAGCAGTACTTC
16 TRBJ2-5 TRBD2 TRBV5-1 . CASSLVLAGGPKTQYF TGCGCCAGCAGCTTGGTGTTAGCGGGAGGGCCGAAGACCCAGTACTTC
14 TRBJ1-5 . TRBV18 . CASSTRESNQPQHF TGTGCCAGCTCAACAAGGGAGAGCAATCAGCCCCAGCATTTT
15 TRBJ2-1 . TRBV4-1 . CASSQTGHYYNEQFF TGCGCCAGCAGCCAAACGGGACACTACTACAATGAGCAGTTCTTC
16 TRBJ2-1 TRBD2 TRBV28 . CASSSEGLAGYNEQFF TGTGCCAGCAGTTCCGAAGGACTAGCGGGATACAATGAGCAGTTCTTC
17 TRBJ2-6 TRBD1 TRBV30 few CAWKPRQGSRGANVLTF TGTGCCTGGAAACCTAGACAGGGTTCTAGAGGGGCCAACGTCCTGACTTTC
17 TRBJ2-2 TRBD1 TRBV5-1 . CASSLATGTEVSGELFF TGCGCCAGCAGCTTGGCTACCGGGACAGAAGTCTCCGGGGAGCTGTTTTTT
15 TRBJ2-5 TRBD1 TRBV5-1 few CASSLETGGPQTQYF TGCGCCAGCAGCTTGGAGACAGGGGGCCCCCAGACCCAGTACTTC
18 TRBJ2-6 . TRBV30 few CAWSVKRVYGSGANVLTF TGTGCCTGGAGTGTTAAGCGGGTTTACGGCTCTGGGGCCAACGTCCTGACTTTC
16 TRBJ2-7 TRBD2 TRBV6-6 . CASSSVTSGRAYEQYF TGTGCCAGCAGTTCTGTTACTAGCGGGAGGGCCTACGAGCAGTACTTC
15 TRBJ2-3 TRBD2 TRBV29-1 . CSVEVRLAGGDTQYF TGCAGCGTTGAAGTCCGACTAGCGGGAGGGGATACGCAGTATTTT
14 TRBJ1-1 TRBD1 TRBV29-1 . CSVVRNRGNTEAFF TGCAGCGTTGTCCGGAACAGGGGGAACACTGAAGCTTTCTTT